This T cell receptor beta chain was sequenced for a study of metastatic and nonmetastatic thyroid tumors. On the study more broadly: From malignant and benign thyroid patients, repertoires in blood and in tumor or nodule tissue were compared.

There were no patients who had received any treatment before thyroid surgery. J lost 3 bases, V lost 6 bases, and 7 bases had no gene match. The CDR3 extends over 16 amino acids. Germline CDR1 and CDR2: MNHNS and SASEGT. TCRdb redid the clone calls on the PCR reads using MiXCR. The data hold fewer than 40,000 clones, with under 40% observed a single time. V gene TRBV6-1 combines with J gene TRBJ2-2; 10 nucleotides match TRBD2. The sequenced sample was tumor tissue. The receptor's source is a female donor with papillary thyroid cancer or a benign thyroid nodule (not recorded which). Some clones in this sample may be carry-over from other donors' samples. This CDR3 is CASRDPSGSYTGELFF. CDR3 nucleotide sequence: TGTGCCAGCAGGGACCCTAGCGGGAGTTACACCGGGGAGCTGTTTTTT.